This T cell receptor beta chain was found in a study of blood T cell dynamics during melanoma immunotherapy. Looking at the study overall: Standard first-line treatment here was pembrolizumab or nivolumab plus ipilimumab in metastatic melanoma.

Time point reported: pre-treatment baseline. This CDR3 has 15 residues. V was clipped by 3 bases and J by 4 bases; unmatched bases: 7. CDR1 and CDR2 (germline): LGHNA, YSLEER. TCRdb keeps only in-frame clones here, not all; method: immunoSEQ multiplex PCR. The data hold 15,000 to 20,000 clones, with roughly nine tenths observed a single time. This clonotype was obtained from a human donor with melanoma. The rearrangement uses TRBV4-3 and TRBJ1-2, with 8 nucleotides matching TRBD1. The material sequenced was blood, taken from a patient treated with checkpoint blockade. The chain's CDR3 is CASSHTGTGSYGYTF. The CDR3 nucleotides read TGCGCCAGCAGCCACACCGGGACAGGCTCCTATGGCTACACCTTC.